A single sample is the source of the 15 T cell receptor beta chains below, sequenced in a study of blood T cells in healthy people across ages. Together with a sample-barcoded 5' primer, a J-beta primer mix was included in a second PCR lasting about 6 to 11 cycles. In TCRdb, the 5' RACE reads were re-called with MiXCR into one record per CDR3 protein. The data hold roughly 800,000 distinct CDR3 sequences, with roughly 64% observed a single time. The specimen sequenced was blood. The receptors shown here come from a man aged 30-40 years in good health.

The V gene is TRBV7-9, the J gene TRBJ2-1, with 10 positions matching TRBD1. Germline loops: CDR1 SEHNR, CDR2 FQNEAQ (reference sequence). This CDR3 contains 15 residues. Losses at the gene ends were 5 bases for V and 7 bases for J; bases not matched to a gene: 8. CDR3 nucleotide sequence: TGTGCCAGCAGCCCAGTGGGACAGGGGTGGAATGAGCAGTTCTTC. It is translated as CASSPVGQGWNEQFF.

The count of this clonotype is one. The CDR3 DNA follows: TGTGCCTGGAGTGTTGCGGGGGGGTCCTACGAGCAGTACTTC. Its translation is CAWSVAGGSYEQYF. This chain connects TRBV30 to TRBJ2-7, with 9 bases that match TRBD2. Trimming at V came to 0 bases and at J to 1 base, leaving 1 base not matched to a gene. Germline CDR1 is GTSNPN and CDR2 is SVGIG (reference sequence). The CDR3 length is 14 residues.

The chain has TRBV27 and TRBJ1-1; the D is unclear. The V and J ends lost 2 bases and 1 base respectively, with 8 bases between them. Germline CDR1 MNHEY, CDR2 SMNVEV (reference sequence). There are 14 residues in the CDR3. The CDR3 spells CASSLTNTNTEAFF. As DNA, the CDR3 is TGTGCCAGCAGTTTAACAAACACGAACACTGAAGCTTTCTTT.

The table lists this clonotype with a few counts. The rearrangement joins TRBV4-2 to TRBJ2-5; 7 nucleotides match TRBD2. V lost 8 bases and J lost 0; bases outside the gene matches: 3. This CDR3 is built from 13 residues. Germline CDR1 reads LGHNA; CDR2 reads YNFKEQ. The CDR3 DNA is TGTGCCAGCGGGGGGGGATACCAAGAGACCCAGTACTTC. Translated, it gives CASGGGYQETQYF.

The chain employs TRBV7-8 and TRBJ2-7, with TRBD1 identical over 7 bases. The CDR3 contains 16 residues. Germline V gene lookup returns CDR1 SGHVS and CDR2 FQNEAQ. Trimming cost V 5 bases and J 0 bases; bases outside gene matches: 10. The CDR3 sequence is CASSPGWDRTSYEQYF. In DNA, the CDR3 is TGTGCCAGCAGCCCGGGCTGGGACAGAACCTCCTACGAGCAGTACTTC.

The rearrangement joins TRBV20-1 to TRBJ2-1; 10 bases align to TRBD2. The length of the CDR3 is 15 residues. The J segment lost 10 bases and the V segment lost 3 bases, leaving 12 bases of the junction unmatched. CDR1 and CDR2 (germline): DFQATT, SNEGSKA (reference sequence). The CDR3 DNA reads as TGCAGTGCTAGCCCCTTAGCGGGAGGTCTTAGAGAGCAGTTCTTC. Its protein is CSASPLAGGLREQFF.

V is TRBV11-2 and J is TRBJ2-5; D possibly uses TRBD1 or TRBD2 (6 bases each). Per the germline V gene, CDR1 is SGHAT and CDR2 is FQNNGV. CDR3 length: 16 amino acids. The germline V and J ends were trimmed by 0 bases and 2 bases, with 13 bases remaining between them. CDR3 sequence: CASSLERGVFQETQYF. The CDR3 region has the DNA TGTGCCAGCAGCTTAGAGAGGGGGGTTTTTCAAGAGACCCAGTACTTC.

The rearrangement joins TRBV20-1 to TRBJ1-4; D not resolved. The V end was cut by 3 bases, the J end by 5 bases, with 7 bases between. The CDR3 contains 12 residues. The germline gives CDR1 DFQATT, CDR2 SNEGSKA (reference sequence). The DNA for the CDR3 is TGCAGTGCTAGCTTTCACAATGAAAAACTGTTTTTT. Its translation is CSASFHNEKLFF.

The chain carries TRBV25-1 and TRBJ2-7; D may be TRBD1 (5 bases). V lost 1 base and J 2 bases, leaving 9 bases between the germline ends. The CDR3 consists of 14 residues. CDR1 is MGHDK and CDR2 is SYGVNS in the germline V gene. CDR3 nucleotide sequence: TGTGCCAGCAGTGAATCAGGGTACACCTACGAGCAGTACTTC. Amino acids: CASSESGYTYEQYF.

A few counts support this clonotype. The chain combines TRBV29-1 with TRBJ1-2; D unresolved. CDR3 length: 12 amino acids. Germline lookup yields CDR1 SQVTM and CDR2 ANQGSEA. Trimming stripped 7 bases from V and 2 bases from J, with 11 bases between. For the CDR3, the DNA is TGCAGCGCGGGGTTCGGGAACTATGGCTACACCTTC. This encodes CSAGFGNYGYTF.

The rearrangement links TRBV4-2 to TRBJ2-7; possibly TRBD2 for D (5 bases). Germline CDR1 reads LGHNA; CDR2 reads YNFKEQ. The V gene lost 0 bases and the J gene lost 6 bases, with 21 bases spanning the gap. The CDR3 covers 17 residues. CDR3 sequence: CASSQDLLVLERAEQYF. The CDR3 DNA reads as TGTGCCAGCAGCCAAGACCTTTTAGTACTAGAGCGTGCCGAGCAGTACTTC.

The chain joins TRBV20-1 to TRBJ2-3; 9 bases align to TRBD2. The length of the CDR3 is 15 residues. After removal of 5 bases from V and 4 bases from J, the junction contained 10 bases not matched to a gene. Per the germline V gene, CDR1 is DFQATT and CDR2 is SNEGSKA (reference sequence). The CDR3 nucleotides read TGCAGTGCTCGCGTAGTTACTAGCGGGTCAGATACGCAGTATTTT. Translation gives CSARVVTSGSDTQYF.

This clonotype was found a few times. The rearrangement links TRBV29-1 to TRBJ2-7; D is unclear. This CDR3 comprises 12 residues. The ends were cut back, 7 bases at V and 3 bases at J, with 13 bases in the middle. Germline V gene lookup returns CDR1 SQVTM and CDR2 ANQGSEA. The CDR3 bases are TGCAGCGCTAACGCCGGGCGCTACGAGCAGTACTTC. It specifies CSANAGRYEQYF.

The chain couples TRBV20-1 to TRBJ2-1; 8 nucleotides agree with TRBD1. Germline CDR1 and CDR2: DFQATT and SNEGSKA (reference sequence). After removal of 2 bases from V and 0 bases from J, the junction contained 6 bases not matched to a gene. CDR3 length equals 16 residues. The CDR3 here is CSARSQGASSYNEQFF. In nucleotides, the CDR3 is TGCAGTGCTAGAAGCCAGGGGGCGAGCTCCTACAATGAGCAGTTCTTC.

This clonotype has just a few counts. The CDR3 protein is CSASTSARTDTQYF. The CDR3 nucleotides are TGCAGTGCGAGCACTAGCGCCCGCACAGATACGCAGTATTTT. The rearrangement uses TRBV20-1 and TRBJ2-3; 7 nucleotides align to TRBD2. The germline V gene encodes CDR1 DFQATT and CDR2 SNEGSKA (reference sequence). The trim removed 6 bases at V and 1 base at J, leaving 7 bases unmatched. This CDR3 has 14 residues.